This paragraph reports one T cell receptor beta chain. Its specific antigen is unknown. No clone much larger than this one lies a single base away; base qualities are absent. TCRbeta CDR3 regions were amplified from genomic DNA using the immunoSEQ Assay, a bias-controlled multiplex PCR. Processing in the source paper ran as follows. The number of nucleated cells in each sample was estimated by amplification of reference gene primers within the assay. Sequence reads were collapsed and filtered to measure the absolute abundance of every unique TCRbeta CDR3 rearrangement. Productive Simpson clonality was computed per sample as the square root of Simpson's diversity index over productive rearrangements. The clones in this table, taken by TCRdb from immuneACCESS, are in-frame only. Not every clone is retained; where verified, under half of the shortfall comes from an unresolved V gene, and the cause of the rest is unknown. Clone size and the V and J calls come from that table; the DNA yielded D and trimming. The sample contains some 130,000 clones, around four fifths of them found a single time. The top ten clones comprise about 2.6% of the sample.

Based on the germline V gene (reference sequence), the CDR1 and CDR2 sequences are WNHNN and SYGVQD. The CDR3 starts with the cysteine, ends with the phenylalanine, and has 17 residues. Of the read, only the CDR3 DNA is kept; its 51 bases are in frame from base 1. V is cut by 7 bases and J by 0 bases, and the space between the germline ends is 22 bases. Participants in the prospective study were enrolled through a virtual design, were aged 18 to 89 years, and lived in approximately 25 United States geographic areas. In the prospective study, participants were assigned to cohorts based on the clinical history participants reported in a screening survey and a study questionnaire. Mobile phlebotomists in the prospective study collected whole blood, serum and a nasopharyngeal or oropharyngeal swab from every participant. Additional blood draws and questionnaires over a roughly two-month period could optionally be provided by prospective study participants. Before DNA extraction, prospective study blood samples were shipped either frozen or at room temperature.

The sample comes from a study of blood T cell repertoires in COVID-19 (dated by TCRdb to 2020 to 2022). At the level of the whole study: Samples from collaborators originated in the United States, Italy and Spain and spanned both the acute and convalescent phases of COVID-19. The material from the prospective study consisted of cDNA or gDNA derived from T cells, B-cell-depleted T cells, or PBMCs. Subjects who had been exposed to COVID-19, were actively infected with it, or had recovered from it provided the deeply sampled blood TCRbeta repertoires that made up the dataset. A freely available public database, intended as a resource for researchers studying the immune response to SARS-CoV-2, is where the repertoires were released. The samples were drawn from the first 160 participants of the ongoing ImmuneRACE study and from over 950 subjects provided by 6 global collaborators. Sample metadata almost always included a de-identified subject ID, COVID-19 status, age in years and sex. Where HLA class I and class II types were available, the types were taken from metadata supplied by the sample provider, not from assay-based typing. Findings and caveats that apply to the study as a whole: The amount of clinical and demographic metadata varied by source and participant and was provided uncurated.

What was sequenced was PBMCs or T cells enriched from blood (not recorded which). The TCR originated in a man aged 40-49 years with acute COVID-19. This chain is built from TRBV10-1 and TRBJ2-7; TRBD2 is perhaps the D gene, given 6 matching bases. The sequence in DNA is TGCGCCAGCATGGGGGGATTTAATACTTTTAGCTCCTACGAGCAGTACTTC. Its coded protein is CASMGGFNTFSSYEQYF.